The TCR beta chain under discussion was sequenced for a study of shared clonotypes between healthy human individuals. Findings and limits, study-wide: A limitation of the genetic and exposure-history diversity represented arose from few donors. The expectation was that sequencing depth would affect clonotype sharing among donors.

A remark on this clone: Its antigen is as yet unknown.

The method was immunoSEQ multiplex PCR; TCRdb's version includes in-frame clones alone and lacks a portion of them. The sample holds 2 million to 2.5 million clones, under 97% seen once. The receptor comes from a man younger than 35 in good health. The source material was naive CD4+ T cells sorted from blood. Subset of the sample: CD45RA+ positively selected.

CDR3 region: CASSQPGQLREQYF. The DNA for the CDR3 is TGCGCCAGCAGCCAACCGGGACAGCTAAGGGAGCAGTACTTC. The chain couples TRBV4-1 to TRBJ2-7; 7 positions match TRBD1. The CDR3 is made up of 14 amino acids. The trim removed 2 bases at V and 7 bases at J, leaving 8 bases unmatched. Germline values: CDR1 MGHRA, CDR2 YSYEKL.